Below are 22 T cell receptor beta chains sequenced from a single sample in a study of cytomegalovirus exposure and HLA in healthy donors. The repertoire was sequenced with immunoSEQ multiplex PCR; TCRdb's copy has only in-frame clones and lacks some. Altogether about 190,000 clones are present, roughly four fifths being singletons, with the ten largest covering around 2.8%. The specimen sequenced was PBMCs. The receptors here all came from a young woman in good health and CMV-seropositive.

The V gene is TRBV4-1, the J gene TRBJ1-6; TRBD1 matches 8 bases. The CDR3 is made up of 15 amino acids. V gave up 7 bases and J gave up 6 bases; unmatched junction bases: 8. Germline V gene lookup returns CDR1 MGHRA and CDR2 YSYEKL. The CDR3 region has the DNA TGCGCCAGCACCCTAAATACAGGGGGTAATTCACCCCTCCACTTT. Its translation is CASTLNTGGNSPLHF.

Only a few counts were recorded for this clone. The V and J genes are TRBV4-1 and TRBJ1-6; possible D gene TRBD1, 6 bases. Looked up from germline, CDR1 is MGHRA and CDR2 is YSYEKL. There are 17 residues in the CDR3. Between the trimmed V and J ends, which lost 2 bases and 7 bases, there was a span of 18 bases. In DNA, the CDR3 is TGCGCCAGCAGCCAATCCCCCCGTGGGGGCCTCAATTCACCCCTCCACTTT. It codes for CASSQSPRGGLNSPLHF.

A single count supports this clone. The chain carries TRBV29-1 and TRBJ1-1; possibly TRBD1 for D (6 bases). V was pared by 3 bases and J by 4 bases, with 12 bases between. The CDR3 length is 13 residues. Germline V CDR1 and CDR2: SQVTM, ANQGSEA. The CDR3 loop is CSVEVTGPTEAFF. DNA of the CDR3: TGCAGCGTTGAGGTAACAGGGCCCACTGAAGCTTTCTTT. The full variable domain, rest sourced from reference TRBV29-1 and TRBJ1-1, is SAVISQKPSRDICQRGTSLTIQCQVDSQVTMMFWYRQQPGQSLTLIATANQGSEATYESGFVIDKFPISRPNLTFSTLTVSNMSPEDSSIYLCSVEVTGPTEAFFGQGTRLTVV.

The chain has TRBV5-1 and TRBJ2-3; the match to TRBD2 covers 8 bases. J was trimmed by 5 bases and V by 5 bases; bases with no gene match: 7. There are 14 residues in the CDR3. CDR1 is SGHRS and CDR2 is YFSETQ in the germline V gene. This CDR3 is CASRVARGEDTQYF. CDR3 DNA sequence: TGCGCCAGCAGGGTGGCGCGGGGGGAAGATACGCAGTATTTT.

The rearrangement links TRBV27 to TRBJ2-3; 8 bases agree with TRBD2. V was clipped by 3 bases and J by 1 base; unmatched bases: 3. The CDR3 sequence is 15 residues long. In germline, CDR1 is MNHEY, CDR2 SMNVEV (reference sequence). CDR3 residues: CASSFGRGGTDTQYF. In DNA, the CDR3 is TGTGCCAGCAGTTTTGGGCGGGGGGGCACAGATACGCAGTATTTT.

The V gene is TRBV5-6, the J gene TRBJ1-6; D is ambiguous. This CDR3 has 13 residues. V was pared by 2 bases and J by 11 bases, with 11 bases between. Germline lookup yields CDR1 SGHDT and CDR2 YYEEEE. CDR3 in DNA: TGTGCCAGCAGCTTAGACGACGGGGCACCCCTCCACTTT. It yields the protein CASSLDDGAPLHF.

This chain links TRBV19 with TRBJ1-1, with 7 bases identical to TRBD1. With V trimmed by 10 bases and J by 4 bases, 3 bases remained unmatched. The germline CDR1 and CDR2 sequences are LNHDA and SQIVND (reference sequence). The CDR3 is 11 residues long. The CDR3 sequence is CATYRGTEAFF. CDR3 nucleotide sequence: TGTGCCACCTACAGGGGCACTGAAGCTTTCTTT.

The CDR3 spells CASSRTGPQHF. The CDR3 nucleotides are TGTGCCAGTAGTAGGACTGGACCCCAGCATTTT. The rearrangement joins TRBV19 to TRBJ1-5, with D unclear. Germline lookup yields CDR1 LNHDA and CDR2 SQIVND (reference sequence). The CDR3 runs to 11 residues. V gave up 4 bases and J gave up 10 bases, with 8 bases separating them.

The chain couples TRBV6-6 to TRBJ2-2, with a possible D match to TRBD2 (5 bases). With 3 bases removed from V and 4 bases from J, the gap between germline ends came to 15 bases. Per germline, CDR1 MNHNY and CDR2 SVGAGI (reference sequence). The CDR3 length is 16 residues. The chain's CDR3 is CASSYRASGSTGELFF. CDR3 bases: TGTGCCAGCAGTTATCGAGCCAGCGGCAGCACCGGGGAGCTGTTTTTT.

CDR3 amino acids: CASREWTGGYYEQYF. CDR3 bases: TGTGCCAGCAGGGAATGGACAGGGGGTTACTACGAGCAGTACTTC. The rearrangement links TRBV6-6 to TRBJ2-7, with TRBD1 identical over 10 bases. The V and J ends lost 6 bases and 3 bases, in that order; junction bases with no gene match: 8. Germline values: CDR1 MNHNY, CDR2 SVGAGI (reference sequence). The CDR3 extends over 15 amino acids.

This clone was recorded at least ten times. The chain's CDR3 is CASSTPGRRGAEQFF. CDR3 in DNA: TGTGCCAGCAGCACCCCCGGGAGGCGCGGGGCTGAGCAGTTCTTC. The rearrangement joins TRBV11-2 to TRBJ2-1, with TRBD2 matching 7 bases. Germline values: CDR1 SGHAT, CDR2 FQNNGV. This CDR3 has 15 amino acids. With V trimmed by 5 bases and J by 9 bases, 13 bases remained unmatched.

This clone showed up just once. The CDR3 coding sequence is TGTGCCAGCAGCCAGGGACTAGCGGGGGGCGGGTACAATGAGCAGTTCTTC. Residues: CASSQGLAGGGYNEQFF. The chain links TRBV7-2 to TRBJ2-1, with 15 bases matching TRBD2. From germline, CDR1 is SGHTA and CDR2 FQGNSA. The CDR3 is 17 amino acids. Trimming at V came to 5 bases and at J to 4 bases, leaving 6 bases not matched to a gene.

This rearrangement joins TRBV6-6 to TRBJ1-1; D call uncertain. Germline assignment: CDR1 MNHNY and CDR2 SVGAGI (reference sequence). Trimming cost V 6 bases and J 3 bases, with 11 bases left between them. The CDR3 totals 13 residues. The CDR3 DNA reads TGTGCCAGCAGCAACAACCGGGACACTGAAGCTTTCTTT. Its translation is CASSNNRDTEAFF.

V usage is TRBV2 and J usage is TRBJ1-1; D not certain. Trimming stripped 1 base from V and 7 bases from J, with 10 bases between. The CDR3 is 13 amino acids. Germline CDR1 is SNHLY and CDR2 is FYNNEI. In DNA form, the CDR3 reads TGTGCCAGCAGTGAAGAACTAGGTAGTGAAGCTTTCTTT. Encoded protein: CASSEELGSEAFF.

J is TRBJ2-3 and V is TRBV5-5; D possibly corresponds to TRBD1 (6 bases). This CDR3 region has 11 residues. Trimming removed 9 bases at V and 3 bases at J, with 8 bases between. Looked up from germline, CDR1 is SGHKS and CDR2 is YYEKEE (reference sequence). The DNA of the CDR3 is TGTGCCACCGGACAGACAGATACGCAGTATTTT. Its translation is CATGQTDTQYF.

This chain uses TRBV6-6 with TRBJ2-7, with D tentatively TRBD1 (5 bases). V was pared by 8 bases and J by 0 bases, with 14 bases between. CDR1 and CDR2 from the germline V gene are MNHNY and SVGAGI (reference sequence). The CDR3 spans 14 residues. The CDR3 reads CASQQDEYSYEQYF. DNA for the CDR3: TGTGCCAGCCAACAGGATGAATACTCCTACGAGCAGTACTTC.

The chain carries TRBV6-4 and TRBJ2-3; D uncertain. The CDR3 is made up of 13 amino acids. The V and J ends lost 0 bases and 2 bases respectively, with 3 bases between them. Germline V gene sequence: CDR1 MRHNA, CDR2 SNTAGT. This CDR3 reads CASSDSYTDTQYF. The CDR3 DNA reads as TGTGCCAGCAGTGACTCCTACACAGATACGCAGTATTTT.

The chain carries TRBV2 and TRBJ1-2; a possible D gene is TRBD1 (5 bases). Trimming took off 5 bases at V and 2 bases at J, with 9 bases between the two ends. Germline V CDR1 and CDR2: SNHLY, FYNNEI. CDR3 length: 13 amino acids. CDR3 coding DNA: TGTGCCAGCAGTCCCTCAGGGAACTATGGCTACACCTTC. It translates to CASSPSGNYGYTF.

The chain couples TRBV7-6 to TRBJ1-2; a weak D match, TRBD1 (6 bases). This CDR3 is 16 amino acids long. With 0 bases removed from V and 6 bases from J, the gap between germline ends came to 17 bases. Looked up from germline, CDR1 is SGHVS and CDR2 is FNYEAQ. The CDR3 reads CASSLAAGAREDGYTF. The CDR3 bases are TGTGCCAGCAGCTTAGCTGCGGGGGCGCGTGAGGATGGCTACACCTTC.

This chain connects TRBV9 to TRBJ1-2; 7 bases are shared with TRBD1. The CDR3 is 15 amino acids. The trim removed 0 bases at V and 5 bases at J, leaving 7 bases unmatched. CDR1 SGDLS and CDR2 YYNGEE come from the germline V gene. The CDR3 loop reads CASSVAGTDTYGYTF. Written as DNA, the CDR3 is TGTGCCAGCAGCGTAGCCGGGACAGACACTTATGGCTACACCTTC.

This sequence joins TRBV18 and TRBJ2-7; D gene uncertain. The CDR3 runs 12 residues. V was pared by 6 bases and J by 5 bases, with 11 bases between. Per germline, CDR1 KGHSH and CDR2 LQKENI. For the CDR3, the DNA is TGTGCCAGCTCCTTAGAGGTCAACGAGCAGTACTTC. This sequence encodes CASSLEVNEQYF.

The rearrangement links TRBV6-1 to TRBJ2-1; tentative D call: TRBD1 (6 bases). V gave up 3 bases and J gave up 8 bases, with 11 bases separating them. CDR1 and CDR2 from the germline V gene are MNHNS and SASEGT. The CDR3 has 13 residues. The CDR3 nucleotides are TGTGCCAGCAGTGACCGGACAGTCGATGAGCAGTTCTTC. Amino acids: CASSDRTVDEQFF.